These T cell receptor beta chains were read from a single sample in a study of T cell repertoires in cytomegalovirus infection. Their target antigens are unknown. TCRdb recomputed calls from the reads with MiXCR, one row per CDR3 protein. Seen here are hundreds of thousands of distinct CDR3 sequences, approximately 32% observed once, and the top ten hold around 12%. The input for sequencing was cultured CD8+ T cells from PBMCs, taken from culture after CMV antigen stimulation. These receptors were taken from a human donor in good health (CMV status not recorded). Some clones in this sample may be carry-over from other donors' samples. CDR3s include the opening cysteine and the closing phenylalanine or tryptophan. A D gene is named only where the DNA matches it firmly. Not every row has a clone size; where given, it reads once, few, many or a size class.

j_call | v_call | clone_size | d_call | cdr3_nt | cdr3_aa
TRBJ2-2 | TRBV7-6 | many | - | TGTGCCAGCAGCCACACTAGAAGCCTGGGCACCGGGGAGCTGTTTTTT | CASSHTRSLGTGELFF
TRBJ2-5 | TRBV4-1 | - | - | TGCGCCAGCAGCCGGACCTTGGACGGAGAGACCCAGTACTTC | CASSRTLDGETQYF
TRBJ1-2 | TRBV27 | - | - | TGTGCCAGCAGATTGGGGCCCTATGGCTACACCTTC | CASRLGPYGYTF
TRBJ2-1 | TRBV9 | - | TRBD2 | TGTGCCAGCAGCATGAGCGGGGGGACTTCCTACAATGAGCAGTTCTTC | CASSMSGGTSYNEQFF
TRBJ2-1 | TRBV6-6 | few | TRBD1 | TGTGCCAGCAGTTACCGGGACAGGTGGTATGAGCAGTTCTTC | CASSYRDRWYEQFF
TRBJ1-1 | TRBV15 | - | - | TGTGCCACCACTCTGACCGGGAACACTGAAGCTTTCTTT | CATTLTGNTEAFF
TRBJ2-4 | TRBV28 | - | - | TGTGCCAGCAGTTCTCGAGGGTGGGGGGTTAAAAACATTCAGTACTTC | CASSSRGWGVKNIQYF
TRBJ2-2 | TRBV9 | - | - | TGTGCCAGCAGCGTAAGTCTGGGGACCACGAACACCGGGGAGCTGTTTTTT | CASSVSLGTTNTGELFF
TRBJ2-7 | TRBV3-1 | - | TRBD1 | TGTGCCAGCAGCCACCCGGGACAGGGGGCCAGCTACGAGCAGTACTTC | CASSHPGQGASYEQYF
TRBJ2-3 | TRBV7-2 | many | - | TGTGCCAGCAGCACATGGGACCTGGGGAATACGCAGTATTTT | CASSTWDLGNTQYF
TRBJ2-3 | TRBV24-1 | once | TRBD2 | TGTGCCACCAGTGATTTAGCGGGGGTCGGCGATACGCAGTATTTT | CATSDLAGVGDTQYF
TRBJ2-7 | TRBV5-4 | few | - | TGTGCCAGCAGCTTGAAGGGTTCCGCCCACGAGCAGTACTTC | CASSLKGSAHEQYF
TRBJ1-2 | TRBV6-6 | - | - | TGTGCCAGCAGTGTGGACGGATACTATGGCTACACCTTC | CASSVDGYYGYTF
TRBJ2-2 | TRBV27 | - | - | TGTGCCAGCAGTACCCGACACAATACGAACACCGGGGAGCTGTTTTTT | CASSTRHNTNTGELFF
TRBJ1-2 | TRBV5-5 | - | - | TGTGCCAGCAGCGCCGGGACACAACCTTTCTATGGCTACACCTTC | CASSAGTQPFYGYTF
TRBJ2-5 | TRBV12-3/TRBV12-4 | - | - | TGTGCCAGCAGTTTGGGGGGATATGCCCAAGAGACCCAGTACTTC | CASSLGGYAQETQYF
TRBJ1-1 | TRBV7-6 | once | - | TGTGCCAGCAGCTTGACAGTGGGGGGTTTTAACACTGAAGCTTTCTTT | CASSLTVGGFNTEAFF
TRBJ1-1 | TRBV19 | - | - | TGTGCCAGTAGTATCCATCGGATTCCGAACACTGAAGCTTTCTTT | CASSIHRIPNTEAFF
TRBJ1-2 | TRBV7-9 | - | - | TGTGCCAGCAGCTTACTGGGCAGGCGCTATGGCTACACCTTC | CASSLLGRRYGYTF
TRBJ2-2 | TRBV4-1 | - | - | TGCGCCAGCAGCCAAGAGGACCCCGGGGAGCTGTTTTTT | CASSQEDPGELFF
TRBJ1-4 | TRBV5-1 | few | - | TGCGCCAGCAGCTTGGCCGGGACGGATTACAATGAAAAACTGTTTTTT | CASSLAGTDYNEKLFF
TRBJ2-3 | TRBV12-3/TRBV12-4 | - | - | TGTACCAGCAGTTGGTGGGCGGAGGAGTTGGGGACAGATACGCAGTATTTT | CTSSWWAEELGTDTQYF
TRBJ2-3 | TRBV7-9 | few | - | TGTGCCAGCAGCCCCAGACTAAAGCAGCGCACAGATACGCAGTATTTT | CASSPRLKQRTDTQYF
TRBJ1-2 | TRBV6-1 | few | TRBD1 | TGTGCCAGCAGTGAGTGGACAGGGAACTATGGCTACACCTTC | CASSEWTGNYGYTF
TRBJ1-6 | TRBV20-1 | few | TRBD1 | TGCAGTGCTAGGGGGGACAGGGGGCAGGAGGGTTCACCCCTCCACTTT | CSARGDRGQEGSPLHF
TRBJ2-7 | TRBV12-5 | - | - | TGTGCTAGTGGTCTCCTAACAAGCTACGAGCAGTACTTC | CASGLLTSYEQYF
TRBJ2-7 | TRBV7-6 | - | - | TGTGCCAGCAGCTCCCCACTTCGGCACGAGCAGTACTTC | CASSSPLRHEQYF
TRBJ2-7 | TRBV11-2 | few | - | TGTGCCAGCAGCTCGGACTCGTACTCCTACGAGCAGTACTTC | CASSSDSYSYEQYF
TRBJ1-2 | TRBV12-3/TRBV12-4 | few | - | TGTGCCAGCAGTTTCGAGGGGGTGCCGTCTGGCTACACCTTC | CASSFEGVPSGYTF
TRBJ2-7 | TRBV19 | - | TRBD2 | TGTGCCAGTAGTATGGGAGGGCCCCTCGGGCAGTACTTC | CASSMGGPLGQYF
TRBJ1-3 | TRBV2 | - | - | TGTGCCAGCACCGGCAGGAAAGACACCATATATTTT | CASTGRKDTIYF
TRBJ1-1 | TRBV7-9 | few | - | TGTGCCAGCAGTTTTAAGGACATTAAGAACACTGAAGCTTTCTTT | CASSFKDIKNTEAFF
TRBJ2-7 | TRBV7-6 | - | TRBD2 | TGTGCCAGCAGCTTTGCGGGGGGGCCTGACGGGCAGTACTTC | CASSFAGGPDGQYF
TRBJ1-5 | TRBV15 | few | - | TGTGCCACCAGCAGAGATTTGGGCAATCAGCCCCAGCATTTT | CATSRDLGNQPQHF
TRBJ1-3 | TRBV5-4 | few | TRBD1 | TGTGCCAGCAGCCCGGGACAGGGGGATATCACCGCTGGAAACACCATATATTTT | CASSPGQGDITAGNTIYF
TRBJ2-1 | TRBV11-2 | - | - | TGTGCCAGCAGCTTAAGTGAGGGGGGCCCGTACAATGAGCAGTTCTTC | CASSLSEGGPYNEQFF
TRBJ2-1 | TRBV6-2/TRBV6-3 | few | - | TGTGCCAGCGGTGGGCCAGGGGGGTACAATGAGCAGTTCTTC | CASGGPGGYNEQFF
TRBJ2-1 | TRBV29-1 | - | - | TGCAGCGTTGAAGACCCACACAGGATATACAATGAGCAGTTCTTC | CSVEDPHRIYNEQFF
TRBJ2-2 | TRBV12-3/TRBV12-4 | - | - | TGTGCCAATTCCCCTAGCGACACCGGGGAGCTGTTTTTT | CANSPSDTGELFF
TRBJ2-2 | TRBV9 | - | - | TGTGCCAGCAGGGCCGACAGACCCGGGGAGCTGTTTTTT | CASRADRPGELFF
TRBJ1-1 | TRBV5-1 | - | - | TGCGCCAGCAGCTGGCGGAGCACGAACACTGAAGCTTTCTTT | CASSWRSTNTEAFF
TRBJ1-2 | TRBV28 | - | TRBD1 | TGTGCCAGCAGTTTTAGGACAGGGGTTGACTACACCTTC | CASSFRTGVDYTF
TRBJ1-5 | TRBV19 | - | - | TGTGCCGGTGGTCAGCCCCAGCATTTT | CAGGQPQHF
TRBJ1-5 | TRBV4-1 | - | - | TGCGCCAGCAGCCAAGGTCTGCTTAATCAGCCCCAGCATTTT | CASSQGLLNQPQHF
TRBJ1-1 | TRBV12-3/TRBV12-4 | many | - | TGTGCCAGCAGTCGGGAGGGGTTAATCACTGAAGCTTTCTTT | CASSREGLITEAFF
TRBJ1-5 | TRBV2 | few | TRBD1 | TGTGCCAGCAGTGAGGGGACAGGGGCCGCTCAGCCCCAGCATTTT | CASSEGTGAAQPQHF
TRBJ1-5 | TRBV7-2 | many | TRBD1 | TGTGCCAGCAGCTTGACAGGGGGAGGCAATCAGCCCCAGCATTTT | CASSLTGGGNQPQHF
TRBJ2-1 | TRBV28 | - | TRBD1 | TGTGCCAGCAGTGCCGGGACAGGGGGTAGCAATGAGCAGTTCTTC | CASSAGTGGSNEQFF
TRBJ2-5 | TRBV6-2/TRBV6-3 | few | TRBD2 | TGTGCCAGCAGTTACGGCCTAGCGGGGGGCCGAGACCGATTCGGGACCCAGTACTTC | CASSYGLAGGRDRFGTQYF
TRBJ1-5 | TRBV19 | few | TRBD1 | TGTGCCAGTAGTCCTGCGGACAGGGTGTATCAGCCCCAGCATTTT | CASSPADRVYQPQHF
TRBJ1-6 | TRBV6-2/TRBV6-3 | - | - | TGTGCCAGCAGTCTCACAGAGGGGAACTATAATTCACCCCTCCACTTT | CASSLTEGNYNSPLHF
TRBJ1-2 | TRBV6-1 | - | - | TGTGCCAGCAGTGAAGGTAACAGTCAGAACTATGGCTACACCTTC | CASSEGNSQNYGYTF